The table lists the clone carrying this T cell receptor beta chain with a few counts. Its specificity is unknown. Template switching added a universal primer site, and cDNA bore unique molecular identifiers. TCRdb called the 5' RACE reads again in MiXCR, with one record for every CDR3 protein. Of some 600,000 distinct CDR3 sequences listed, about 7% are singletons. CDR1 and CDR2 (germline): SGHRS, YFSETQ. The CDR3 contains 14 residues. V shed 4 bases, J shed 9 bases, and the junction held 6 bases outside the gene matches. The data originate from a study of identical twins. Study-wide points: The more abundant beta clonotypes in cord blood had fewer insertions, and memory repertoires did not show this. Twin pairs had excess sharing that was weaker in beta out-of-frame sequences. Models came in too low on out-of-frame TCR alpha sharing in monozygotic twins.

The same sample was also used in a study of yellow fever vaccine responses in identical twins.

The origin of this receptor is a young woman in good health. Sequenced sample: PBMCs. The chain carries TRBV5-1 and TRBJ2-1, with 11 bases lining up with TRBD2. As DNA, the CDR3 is TGCGCCAGCAGCACGGGACTAGCGGCGGCTGAGCAGTTCTTC. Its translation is CASSTGLAAAEQFF.